The clone carrying this T cell receptor beta chain was counted a few times. The antigen is not known. This entry comes from a study of T cell repertoires in cytomegalovirus infection. TCRdb analysed the reads with MiXCR anew, one entry per CDR3 protein. Among some 900,000 distinct CDR3 sequences, less than 35% were seen once, and the ten largest hold 9.5% to 15%. V dropped 3 bases and J dropped 3; count of bases not matched to a gene: 8. Germline CDR1 reads PRHDT; CDR2 reads FYEKMQ (reference sequence). This CDR3 is built from 15 residues. The chain joins TRBV13 to TRBJ2-7, with TRBD2 matching over 7 bases. Sample: cultured CD8+ T cells from PBMCs, taken from culture after CMV antigen stimulation. The TCR was taken from a human donor in good health (CMV status not recorded). Some clones in this sample may be carry-over from other donors' samples. The CDR3 protein is CASSLGRGGLYEQYF. CDR3 DNA: TGTGCCAGCAGCTTGGGCCGGGGAGGGCTCTACGAGCAGTACTTC.